Listed below are T cell receptor beta chains from one sample, sequenced in a study of blood T cells in healthy people across ages. TCRdb re-analysed the 5' RACE reads in MiXCR, keeping a single row per CDR3 protein. The sample has approximately 960,000 distinct CDR3 sequences, 29% seen once; the top ten hold around 9.6%. This same sample was also taken into another study, of T cells of mothers and their children.

The material sequenced was blood. These receptors came from a woman in her forties in good health. Each CDR3 is given with its conserved first and last residue. The order of the fields is CDR3 length, V gene, D gene, J gene, CDR3 protein. D genes are given only for firm matches.

15	TRBV2	.	TRBJ2-6	CAGKTGLSGANVLTF
15	TRBV20-1	.	TRBJ1-2	CSARERRASSYGYTF
13	TRBV28	.	TRBJ2-1	CASSLQLYNEQFF
15	TRBV7-2	TRBD1	TRBJ2-1	CASSPRQGARYEQFF
13	TRBV27	.	TRBJ1-5	CASSFVRDQPQHF
16	TRBV20-1	TRBD2	TRBJ2-3	CSAAGTSGVSTDTQYF
14	TRBV20-1	TRBD2	TRBJ2-3	CSAGTSGGTDTQYF
13	TRBV12-3/TRBV12-4	.	TRBJ2-1	CASSFGTRDEQFF
13	TRBV20-1	.	TRBJ2-7	CSARLDSSYEQYF
14	TRBV7-2	.	TRBJ2-3	CASSLDSSTDTQYF
14	TRBV2	TRBD1	TRBJ1-2	CASRDSGGAGGYTF
14	TRBV6-6	.	TRBJ2-1	CASRTPTGIDEQFF
14	TRBV27	TRBD1	TRBJ2-7	CASSLSGGLLEQYF
11	TRBV20-1	TRBD1	TRBJ2-1	CSAAPGQGPFF
15	TRBV12-3/TRBV12-4	.	TRBJ2-1	CASSPLGTLANEQFF
13	TRBV5-1	TRBD1	TRBJ1-5	CASSLTGIQPQHF
12	TRBV12-3/TRBV12-4	.	TRBJ1-6	CASSLSGPPLHF
15	TRBV14	.	TRBJ2-2	CASSQVPRNTGELFF
12	TRBV7-2	.	TRBJ2-1	CASSNTRGKQFF
16	TRBV12-3/TRBV12-4	TRBD1	TRBJ1-2	CASSFAGTGGRYGYTF
17	TRBV11-2	.	TRBJ2-1	CASGSYRAQSSYNEQFF
12	TRBV28	TRBD1	TRBJ2-7	CASRDRKYEQYF
17	TRBV5-1	TRBD2	TRBJ2-1	CASSRGPGIAGHNEQFF
15	TRBV7-2	.	TRBJ2-1	CASSLVTDLYNEQFF
14	TRBV2	.	TRBJ1-1	CASRARGLGTEAFF
15	TRBV7-8	.	TRBJ2-7	CASSIERARSYEQYF
17	TRBV29-1	TRBD1	TRBJ1-2	CSVESPGAGGSFGGYTF
13	TRBV14	.	TRBJ1-2	CASSQDFNCGYTF
15	TRBV5-1	TRBD1	TRBJ1-2	CASSVGDRTNYGYTF
13	TRBV20-1	.	TRBJ1-2	CSATNRVGYGYTF
16	TRBV12-3/TRBV12-4	TRBD1	TRBJ1-2	CASSRRTGRTFYGYTF
14	TRBV6-5	TRBD1	TRBJ1-1	CASTPGQGFTEAFF
14	TRBV19	TRBD1	TRBJ1-1	CATRRQGPNTEAFF
16	TRBV21-1	.	TRBJ2-7	CASSKRDRPLSCEQYF
15	TRBV7-2	.	TRBJ1-1	CASSLIDSAVTEAFF
13	TRBV7-2	.	TRBJ1-1	CASSLGGNTKAFF
16	TRBV20-1	TRBD1	TRBJ2-7	CSARDSGQGLAYEQYF
14	TRBV2	TRBD1	TRBJ2-1	CASGGTGFPNEQFF
13	TRBV12-3/TRBV12-4	.	TRBJ2-3	CASSLASTDAQYF
15	TRBV11-2	.	TRBJ2-3	CASSSRTDGTDTQYF
12	TRBV6-1	.	TRBJ2-1	CASSLGWREQFF
14	TRBV4-3	.	TRBJ2-2	CASSQGGEAGELFF
16	TRBV6-2/TRBV6-3	.	TRBJ2-1	CASSYSSGNSYNEQFF
17	TRBV6-1	.	TRBJ1-5	CASRKGGQGGWGQPQHF
16	TRBV6-6	.	TRBJ1-4	CASRLKRGAANEKLFF
11	TRBV29-1	.	TRBJ1-1	CSVEGVGEAFF
16	TRBV3-1	.	TRBJ1-1	CASSQENRAANTEAFF
13	TRBV20-1	.	TRBJ2-6	CSAREPGANVLTF
16	TRBV6-5	.	TRBJ1-1	CASSPGGRWMNTEAFF
13	TRBV20-1	TRBD2	TRBJ2-1	CSARLAGDNEQFF